This T cell receptor (beta chain) derives from a study of T cell responses to AZD1222 COVID-19 vaccine. The wider study: Pooled in the analysis were second doses at about 4 or about 12 weeks. Study results and limitations: Just 5 to 7 people given AZD1222 tested seropositive at baseline. Repertoires were obtained only post-peak T cell response. Increased Spike-specific TCR breadth and depth were observed after two AZD1222 doses.

TCRdb's table, derived via immunoSEQ multiplex PCR, lists solely in-frame clones and lacks some. This table holds 150,000 to 200,000 clones, roughly 92% found once. A note on this clone: Its antigen is currently unknown.

From germline, CDR1 is LNHDA and CDR2 SQIVND (reference sequence). This CDR3 contains 13 residues. Between the trimmed V and J ends, which lost 3 bases and 5 bases, there was a span of 8 bases. The V call is TRBV19, the J call TRBJ1-3; no definite D call. This TCR was sampled from an adult in good health. The material sequenced was peripheral blood, taken on day 0 of AZD1222 vaccination. The CDR3 bases are TGTGCCAGTAGTATTTCGTTCCGAAACACCATATATTTT. It yields the protein CASSISFRNTIYF.